The clone carrying this T cell receptor beta chain has just one count. The antigen is unknown. These data are taken from a study of T cell responses to AZD1222 COVID-19 vaccine. About the research overall: Both about-4-week and about-12-week second-dose recipients were combined. Study conclusions and caveats: When two AZD1222 doses had been given, Spike-specific TCR breadth and depth rose.

Germline CDR1 is SEHNR and CDR2 is FQNEAQ (reference sequence). This CDR3 is 12 amino acids long. Between the trimmed V and J ends, which lost 4 bases and 6 bases, there was a span of 7 bases. The assay was immunoSEQ multiplex PCR, and TCRdb's table has in-frame clones only and misses some. Here the sample spans approximately 110,000 clones, about 81% being singletons. The chain recombines TRBV7-9 with TRBJ1-5; D gene unclear. This receptor was identified in an adult in good health. This specimen was peripheral blood, taken on day 0 of AZD1222 vaccination. CDR3 sequence: CASSSLGQPQHF. In DNA, the CDR3 is TGTGCCAGCAGCTCCTTAGGTCAGCCCCAGCATTTT.